The 15 T cell receptor beta chains below were found in one sample sequenced in a study of T cells in Graves' hyperthyroidism and ophthalmopathy (dated by TCRdb to about 2019). The method was multiplex PCR. TCRdb names Illumina HiSeq 2000 as the instrument used. The TCR beta CDR3 regions were amplified from the RNA transcripts. A first-round RT-PCR of the TCR CDR3 used the HTBI primer set with the Qiagen OneStep RT-PCR kit. Using fastp trimming at Q25 and MiXCR clonotype assembly, TCRdb reanalyzed the public sequencing data and kept in-frame beta chains. Every entry covers one CDR3 protein and lists the most common genes and DNA from its rows. The sample table contains 700,000 or so distinct CDR3 sequences; only one count was recorded for roughly 15% of them. In total, the top ten clones hold under 10% of the sample. Sample: blood. The source is a man in his late teens or twenties with Graves' hyperthyroidism.

A few counts support this clonotype. This chain links TRBV10-3 with TRBJ1-4; no definite D call. Per germline, CDR1 ENHRY and CDR2 SYGVKD. The CDR3 is 12 amino acids. Trimming removed 6 bases at V and 5 bases at J, with 7 bases between. CDR3 region: CAIRSENEKLFF. The CDR3 DNA sequence: TGTGCCATCAGGTCAGAGAATGAAAAACTGTTTTTT.

Details on this clonotype: A much larger clonotype is one base distant, so this may be a read error. J is TRBJ1-2 and V is TRBV12-3 or TRBV12-4; 7 nucleotides agree with TRBD1. This CDR3 spans 19 amino acids. J gave up 0 bases and V 4 bases, and 17 bases lay outside the gene matches. The CDR3 spells CASSSVGTATRFTNYGYTF. The CDR3 DNA reads as TGTGCCAGCAGTTCTGTCGGGACAGCCACACGTTTTACTAACTATGGCTACACCTTC.

For this clonotype: A much larger clone differs from this one at a single base, so this may be a read error. This sequence joins TRBV6-5 and TRBJ2-7, with D perhaps given as TRBD1 or TRBD2 (5 bases each). Germline CDR1 is MNHEY and CDR2 is SVGAGI. This CDR3 has 12 residues. CDR3 coding DNA: TGTGCCAGCAGTTACGGGGACCACGAGCAGTGCTTC. Translated: CASSYGDHEQCF.

This clonotype has only a few counts. The V gene is TRBV5-1, the J gene TRBJ2-5, with a tentative D call TRBD1 (6 bases). V lost 3 bases, J lost 4 bases, and 22 bases lay in between. CDR1 SGHRS and CDR2 YFSETQ come from the germline V gene. The CDR3 has 17 residues. The CDR3 coding sequence is TGCGCCAGCAGCTCTTTCCGAGACTCCAGGGGCCCAGAGACCCAGTACTTC. It specifies CASSSFRDSRGPETQYF.

This clonotype was seen many times. This chain links TRBV2 with TRBJ1-5; D call uncertain. V lost 3 bases and J 7 bases, leaving 13 bases between the germline ends. Germline assignment: CDR1 SNHLY and CDR2 FYNNEI. CDR3 length equals 14 residues. The CDR3 loop is CASSEREGWQPQHF. For the CDR3, the DNA is TGTGCCAGCAGTGAGCGAGAAGGCTGGCAGCCCCAGCATTTT.

The rearrangement joins TRBV20-1 to TRBJ2-1, with D perhaps matching TRBD2 (6 bases). V was trimmed by 2 bases and J by 7 bases, leaving 18 bases between them. Germline assignment: CDR1 DFQATT and CDR2 SNEGSKA (reference sequence). The CDR3 runs to 15 residues. The CDR3 sequence: CSARTVGGEGNEQFF. The CDR3 DNA sequence: TGCAGTGCTAGAACCGTAGGAGGGGAAGGTAATGAGCAGTTCTTC.

This clonotype has only a few counts. The chain combines TRBV20-1 with TRBJ2-5; 9 positions match TRBD1. From germline, CDR1 is DFQATT and CDR2 SNEGSKA (reference sequence). The CDR3 spans 14 residues. Losses at the gene ends were 1 base for V and 4 bases for J; bases not matched to a gene: 4. The CDR3 reads CSARGQTGGETQYF. The CDR3 DNA is TGCAGTGCTAGAGGACAGACAGGGGGAGAGACCCAGTACTTC.

In its sample, this clonotype was seen a few times. This CDR3 is CSVGTVNQPQHF. CDR3 sequence (DNA): TGCAGCGTCGGGACAGTCAATCAGCCCCAGCATTTT. The rearrangement joins TRBV29-1 to TRBJ1-5; 7 nucleotides line up with TRBD1. The ends lost 6 bases at V and 3 bases at J; junction bases unmatched: 2. The CDR3 is 12 residues long. Looked up from germline, CDR1 is SQVTM and CDR2 is ANQGSEA.

V usage is TRBV3-1 and J usage is TRBJ1-3; D unresolved. V was pared by 3 bases and J by 3 bases, with 9 bases between. CDR1 and CDR2 from the germline V gene are LGHDT and YNNKEL (reference sequence). The CDR3 spans 14 residues. The CDR3 sequence is CASSQSGFGNTIYF. The CDR3 nucleotides are TGTGCCAGCAGCCAGAGCGGATTTGGAAACACCATATATTTT.

This clonotype has at least ten counts. The CDR3 is CASSPLRTSGRHVKEESSYNEQFF. The CDR3 DNA sequence: TGTGCCAGCAGTCCTCTAAGGACTAGCGGGAGGCATGTTAAAGAAGAAAGCTCCTACAATGAGCAGTTCTTC. This rearrangement joins TRBV28 to TRBJ2-1; 14 nucleotides agree with TRBD2. Looked up from germline, CDR1 is MDHEN and CDR2 is SYDVKM. J lost 0 bases, V lost 5 bases, and 24 bases had no gene match. There are 24 residues in the CDR3.

The genes are TRBV6-1 and TRBJ1-5; 9 nucleotides match TRBD1. Germline CDR1 reads MNHNS; CDR2 reads SASEGT. With V trimmed by 6 bases and J by 7 bases, 4 bases remained unmatched. This CDR3 region has 13 residues. CDR3 region: CASRLTGGQPQHF. The CDR3 DNA is TGTGCCAGCAGATTGACAGGGGGACAGCCCCAGCATTTT.

The V and J genes are TRBV11-3 and TRBJ2-5; perhaps D is TRBD1 or TRBD2 (5 bases each). This CDR3 region has 15 residues. CDR1 and CDR2 (germline): SGHNT, YENEEA. Trimming pared 5 bases from V and 3 bases from J, leaving 16 bases between. CDR3 loop: CASSTPGTIKETQYF. Written as DNA, the CDR3 is TGTGCCAGCAGCACCCCCGGGACCATCAAAGAGACCCAGTACTTC.

This clonotype was counted only a few times. The chain is built from TRBV2 and TRBJ2-2; 11 bases line up with TRBD2. J was trimmed by 4 bases and V by 9 bases; bases with no gene match: 7. Germline CDR1 is SNHLY and CDR2 is FYNNEI. The CDR3 is 15 amino acids. The CDR3 sequence: CASIAGGPATGELFF. Here the CDR3 DNA reads TGTGCCAGTATAGCGGGAGGGCCGGCCACCGGGGAGCTGTTTTTT.

This clonotype has ten or more counts. The V gene is TRBV2, the J gene TRBJ1-5; D is possibly TRBD1 (5 bases). The ends were cut back, 3 bases at V and 6 bases at J, with 9 bases in the middle. The CDR3 loop spans 13 amino acids. Germline V gene lookup returns CDR1 SNHLY and CDR2 FYNNEI. The CDR3 protein is CASSEGRSQPQHF. The CDR3 nucleotides read TGTGCCAGCAGTGAGGGGCGGAGTCAGCCCCAGCATTTT.

CDR3 in DNA: TGCAGTGCAGCCAGGGACCATAATTCACCCCTCCACTTT. Encoded protein: CSAARDHNSPLHF. This rearrangement joins TRBV20-1 to TRBJ1-6, with D maybe TRBD1 (5 bases). Germline V gene data show CDR1 as DFQATT and CDR2 as SNEGSKA (reference sequence). The CDR3 length is 13 residues. V lost 6 bases, J lost 5 bases, and 11 bases lay in between.